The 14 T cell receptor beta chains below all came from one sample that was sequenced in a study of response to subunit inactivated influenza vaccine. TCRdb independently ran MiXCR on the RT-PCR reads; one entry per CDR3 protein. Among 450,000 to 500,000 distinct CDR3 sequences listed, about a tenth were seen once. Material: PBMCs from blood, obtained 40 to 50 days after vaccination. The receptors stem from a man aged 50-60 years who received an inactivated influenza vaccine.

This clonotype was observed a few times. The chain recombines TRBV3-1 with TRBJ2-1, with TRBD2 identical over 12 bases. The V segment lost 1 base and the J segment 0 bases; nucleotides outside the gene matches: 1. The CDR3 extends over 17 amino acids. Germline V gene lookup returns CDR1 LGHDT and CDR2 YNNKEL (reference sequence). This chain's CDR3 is CASSQASGGASYNEQFF. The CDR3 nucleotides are TGTGCCAGCAGCCAAGCTAGCGGGGGGGCCTCCTACAATGAGCAGTTCTTC.

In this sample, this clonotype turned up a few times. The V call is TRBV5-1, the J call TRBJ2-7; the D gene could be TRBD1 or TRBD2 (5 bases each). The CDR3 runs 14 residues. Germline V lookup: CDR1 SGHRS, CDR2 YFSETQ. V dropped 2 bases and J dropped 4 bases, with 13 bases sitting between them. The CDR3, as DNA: TGCGCCAGCAGCTTAAATCGCAGGGAGTACGAGCAGTACTTC. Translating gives CASSLNRREYEQYF.

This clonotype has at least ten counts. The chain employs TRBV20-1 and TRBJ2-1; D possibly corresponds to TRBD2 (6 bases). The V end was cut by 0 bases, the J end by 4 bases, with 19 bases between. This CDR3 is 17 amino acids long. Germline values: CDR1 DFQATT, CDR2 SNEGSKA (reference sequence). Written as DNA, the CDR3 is TGCAGTGCTAGAGATTCTTTGGGTAGCGGACCTTACAATGAGCAGTTCTTC. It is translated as CSARDSLGSGPYNEQFF.

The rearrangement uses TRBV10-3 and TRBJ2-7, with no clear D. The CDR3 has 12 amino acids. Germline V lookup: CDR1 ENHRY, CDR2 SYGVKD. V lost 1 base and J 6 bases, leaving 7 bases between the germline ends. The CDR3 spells CAISEYDREQYF. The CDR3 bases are TGTGCCATCAGTGAGTATGACCGCGAGCAGTACTTC.

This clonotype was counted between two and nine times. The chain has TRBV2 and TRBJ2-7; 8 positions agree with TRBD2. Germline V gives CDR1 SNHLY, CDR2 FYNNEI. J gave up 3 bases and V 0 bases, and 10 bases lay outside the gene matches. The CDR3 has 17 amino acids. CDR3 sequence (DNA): TGTGCCAGCAGTGAAGCGCTTCGACTAGCGCATCTCTACGAGCAGTACTTC. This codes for CASSEALRLAHLYEQYF. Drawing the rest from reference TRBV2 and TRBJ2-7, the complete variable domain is EPEVTQTPSHQVTQMGQEVILRCVPISNHLYFYWYRQILGQKVEFLVSFYNNEISEKSEIFDDQFSVERPDGSNFTLKIRSTKLEDSAMYFCASSEALRLAHLYEQYFGPGTRLTVT.

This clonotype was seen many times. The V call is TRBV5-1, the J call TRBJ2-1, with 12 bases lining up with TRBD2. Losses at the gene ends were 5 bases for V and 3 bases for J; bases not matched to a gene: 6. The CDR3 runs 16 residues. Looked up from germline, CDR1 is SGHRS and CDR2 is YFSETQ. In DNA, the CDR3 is TGCGCCAGCAGAGACCTAGCGGGAGGGGTCTACAATGAGCAGTTCTTC. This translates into CASRDLAGGVYNEQFF.

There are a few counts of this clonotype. This CDR3 is CASSLEGWTYNEQFF. CDR3 sequence (DNA): TGTGCCAGCAGCCTGGAGGGTTGGACCTACAATGAGCAGTTCTTC. The V and J genes are TRBV7-2 and TRBJ2-1; maybe TRBD2 (6 bases). Germline values: CDR1 SGHTA, CDR2 FQGNSA. The ends were cut back, 5 bases at V and 2 bases at J, with 13 bases in the middle. The CDR3 runs to 15 residues.

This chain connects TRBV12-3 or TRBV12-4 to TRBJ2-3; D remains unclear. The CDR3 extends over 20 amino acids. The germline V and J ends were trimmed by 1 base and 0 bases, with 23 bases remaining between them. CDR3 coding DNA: TGTGCCAGCAGTTTAGGGGGATTTGCGACGTACCCTCCTAGCACAGATACGCAGTATTTT. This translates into CASSLGGFATYPPSTDTQYF.

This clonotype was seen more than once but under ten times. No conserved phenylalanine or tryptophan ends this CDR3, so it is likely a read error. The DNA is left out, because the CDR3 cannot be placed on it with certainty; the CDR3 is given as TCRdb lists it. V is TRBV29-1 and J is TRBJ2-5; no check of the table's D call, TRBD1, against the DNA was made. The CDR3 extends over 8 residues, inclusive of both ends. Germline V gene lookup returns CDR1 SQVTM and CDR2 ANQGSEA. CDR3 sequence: CSVALILS.

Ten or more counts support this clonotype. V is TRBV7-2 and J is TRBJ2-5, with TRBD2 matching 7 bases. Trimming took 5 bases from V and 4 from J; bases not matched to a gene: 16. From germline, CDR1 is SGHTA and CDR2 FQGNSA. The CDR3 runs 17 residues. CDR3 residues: CASSPGQAGFGGETQYF. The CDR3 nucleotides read TGTGCCAGCAGCCCCGGTCAAGCGGGATTTGGGGGAGAGACCCAGTACTTC.

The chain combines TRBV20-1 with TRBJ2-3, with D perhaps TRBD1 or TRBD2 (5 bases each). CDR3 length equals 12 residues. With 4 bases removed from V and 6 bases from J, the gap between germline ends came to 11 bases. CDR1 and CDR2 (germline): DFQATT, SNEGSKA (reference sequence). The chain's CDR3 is CSAISGRDTQYF. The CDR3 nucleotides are TGCAGTGCTATTTCGGGGCGGGATACGCAGTATTTT.

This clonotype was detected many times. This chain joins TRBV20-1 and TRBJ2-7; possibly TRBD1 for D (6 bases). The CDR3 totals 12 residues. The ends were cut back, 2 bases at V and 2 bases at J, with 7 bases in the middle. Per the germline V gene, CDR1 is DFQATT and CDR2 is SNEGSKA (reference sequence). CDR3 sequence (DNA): TGCAGTGCTAGAAAGGGGGCCTACGAGCAGTACTTC. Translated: CSARKGAYEQYF.

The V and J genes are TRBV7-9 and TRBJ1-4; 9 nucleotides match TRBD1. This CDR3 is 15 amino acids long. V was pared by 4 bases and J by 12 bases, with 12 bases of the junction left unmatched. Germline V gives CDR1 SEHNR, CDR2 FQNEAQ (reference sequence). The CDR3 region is CASSSGSQGAKELFF. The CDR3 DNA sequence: TGTGCCAGCAGCTCTGGATCACAGGGGGCGAAGGAACTGTTTTTT.

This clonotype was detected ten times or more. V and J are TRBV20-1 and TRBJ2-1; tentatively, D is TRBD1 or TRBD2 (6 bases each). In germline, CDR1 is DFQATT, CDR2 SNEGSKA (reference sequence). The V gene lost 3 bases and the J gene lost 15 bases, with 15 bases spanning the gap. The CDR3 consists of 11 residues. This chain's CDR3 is CSARDRLERFF. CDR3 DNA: TGCAGTGCTAGGGACAGACTAGAACGGTTCTTC.